This T cell receptor beta chain emerged from a study of blood T cell repertoires in COVID-19. Looking at the study overall: Acute-phase and convalescent COVID-19 samples originated in the United States, Italy and Spain. Sample material is recorded as cDNA or gDNA derived from T cells, B-cell-depleted T cells, or PBMCs.

CDR3 size: 15 residues. Looked up from germline, CDR1 is LNHDA and CDR2 is SQIVND (reference sequence). V was clipped by 3 bases and J by 6 bases, with 15 bases between them. Study processing details: Quantification of nucleated cells was approximated via reference gene primer amplification. Measured with immunoSEQ multiplex PCR; TCRdb has only the in-frame clones, and not every one. V, J and clone size were drawn from that table, and D and trimming were deduced from the DNA. This table has some 240,000 clones, 80% to 90% appearing once. The chain has TRBV19 and TRBJ1-5; D perhaps matches TRBD1 (6 bases). The receptor's source is a woman between 50 and 59 years old who had been exposed to COVID-19. Input material: PBMCs or T cells enriched from blood (not recorded which). CDR3 region: CASSMDPGDGQPQHF. The DNA of the CDR3 is TGTGCCAGTAGTATGGACCCAGGGGACGGTCAGCCCCAGCATTTT.